This T cell receptor beta chain was recorded in a study of blood T cells in healthy people across ages. On the study more broadly: The template switching approach captured approximately one barcoded beta molecule for every two T cells.

Study observations and caveats: Roughly linear declines in TCR beta diversity per million T cells occurred with age.

Every participating donor contributed approximately 9.5 milliliters of peripheral blood through a draw. Primed by a sample-barcoded 5' primer and a J-beta primer mix, a second PCR proceeded for about 7 to 11 cycles. TCRdb used MiXCR to reprocess the 5' RACE reads, holding one entry per CDR3 protein. The sample has about 1.8 million distinct CDR3 sequences; around 50% are singletons. Remarks on this clonotype: Its antigen is undetermined.

V was trimmed by 5 bases and J by 6 bases, leaving 14 bases between them. The CDR3 has 13 amino acids. Germline-derived CDR1 and CDR2 are MNHEY and SMNVEV (reference sequence). V and J are TRBV27 and TRBJ2-7, with D maybe TRBD2 (5 bases). This receptor was obtained from a woman in her forties in good health. The sequencing sample was made of blood. The CDR3 loop reads CASSPVLASEQYF. CDR3 DNA sequence: TGTGCCAGCAGTCCGGTTCTAGCAAGCGAGCAGTACTTC.